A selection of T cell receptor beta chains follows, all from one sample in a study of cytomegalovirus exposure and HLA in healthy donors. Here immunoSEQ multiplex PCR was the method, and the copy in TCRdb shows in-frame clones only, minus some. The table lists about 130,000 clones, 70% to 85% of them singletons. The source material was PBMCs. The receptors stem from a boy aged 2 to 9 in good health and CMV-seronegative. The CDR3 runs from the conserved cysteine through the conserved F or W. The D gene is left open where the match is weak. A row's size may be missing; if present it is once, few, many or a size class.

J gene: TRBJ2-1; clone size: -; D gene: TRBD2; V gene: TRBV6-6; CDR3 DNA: TGTGCCGGTGCTCCCGGACTAGCTATCGCCAATGAGCAGTTCTTC; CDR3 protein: CAGAPGLAIANEQFF
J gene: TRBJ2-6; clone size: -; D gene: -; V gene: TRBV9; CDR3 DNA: TGTGCCAGCAGCACCGGCAGTGGAGGGCAGGGGGCTGGGGCCAACGTCCTGACTTTC; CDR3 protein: CASSTGSGGQGAGANVLTF
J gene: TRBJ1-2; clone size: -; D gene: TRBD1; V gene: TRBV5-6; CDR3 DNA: TGTGCCAGCAGCTTGGTACCGGGACAGGGGGGCGGCTACACCTTC; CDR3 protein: CASSLVPGQGGGYTF
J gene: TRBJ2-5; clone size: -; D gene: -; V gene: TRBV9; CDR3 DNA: TGTGCCAGCAGCGTAGAAGGGGGAAACCAAGAGGCCCAGTACTTC; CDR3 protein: CASSVEGGNQEAQYF
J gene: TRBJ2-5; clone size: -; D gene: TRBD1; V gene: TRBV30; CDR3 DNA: TGTGCCTGGAGTGTAGGGACAGGGAGGACTGAGACCCAGTACTTC; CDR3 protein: CAWSVGTGRTETQYF
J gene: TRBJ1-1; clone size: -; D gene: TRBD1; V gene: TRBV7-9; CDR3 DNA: TGTTCCAGCAGCCCCCCTACCGGGACAGCGGCTTTCTTT; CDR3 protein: CSSSPPTGTAAFF
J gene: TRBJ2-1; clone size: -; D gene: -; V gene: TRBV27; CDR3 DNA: TGTGCCAGCAGTTTCACCCCGACTAGTTACAATGAGCAGTTCTTC; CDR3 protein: CASSFTPTSYNEQFF
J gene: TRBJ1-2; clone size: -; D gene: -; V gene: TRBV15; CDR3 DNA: TGTGCCACCAGCAGAGATTTTCACCGCGTCGGGGGCTACACCTTC; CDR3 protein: CATSRDFHRVGGYTF
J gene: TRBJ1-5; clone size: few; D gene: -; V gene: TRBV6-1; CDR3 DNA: TGTGCCAGCAGTGAAAACGCAGGATGGCGGGATCAGCCCCAGCATTTT; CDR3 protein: CASSENAGWRDQPQHF
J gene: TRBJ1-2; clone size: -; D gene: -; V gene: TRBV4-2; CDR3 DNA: TGTGCCAGCAGCCAAGTTTTTGAGGAGAGCTACACCTTC; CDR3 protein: CASSQVFEESYTF
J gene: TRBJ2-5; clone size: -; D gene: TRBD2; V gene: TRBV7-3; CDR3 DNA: TGTGCCAGCACGGTTGGCCTAGCGGGAGAGGAGACCCAGTACTTC; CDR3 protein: CASTVGLAGEETQYF
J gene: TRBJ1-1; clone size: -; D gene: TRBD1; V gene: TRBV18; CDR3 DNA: TGTGCCAGCTCACCACGGGGACCGGGACAGGGGGGAAAGAACACTGAAGCTTTCTTT; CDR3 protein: CASSPRGPGQGGKNTEAFF
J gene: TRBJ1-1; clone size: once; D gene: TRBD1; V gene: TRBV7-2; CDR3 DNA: TGTGCCAGCGGACGGGACAGGGGAGTGAGCACTGAAGCTTTCTTT; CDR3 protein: CASGRDRGVSTEAFF
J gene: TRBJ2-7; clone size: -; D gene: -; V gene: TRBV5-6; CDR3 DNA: TGTGCCAGCAGCTTGATAGTGATCGCCTACGAGCAGTACTTC; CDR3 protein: CASSLIVIAYEQYF
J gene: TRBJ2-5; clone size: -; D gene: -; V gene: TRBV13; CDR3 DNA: TGTGCCAGCAGCTCGGACAGATTACAAGAGACCCAGTACTTC; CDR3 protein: CASSSDRLQETQYF
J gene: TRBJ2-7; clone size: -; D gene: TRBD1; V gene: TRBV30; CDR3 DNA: TGTGCCCGTTCGACAGGGCAGGCCTACGAGCAGTACTTC; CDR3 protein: CARSTGQAYEQYF
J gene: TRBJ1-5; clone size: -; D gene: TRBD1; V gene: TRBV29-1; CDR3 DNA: TGCAGCGCCCTAATCCAAGGGACAGGGGTTTCCTTTGTAAATCAGCCCCAGCATTTT; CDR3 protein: CSALIQGTGVSFVNQPQHF
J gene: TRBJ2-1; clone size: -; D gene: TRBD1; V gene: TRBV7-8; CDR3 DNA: TGTGCCAGCAGCTTACCCCGGGACAGGGCCGCAAGGGAGCAGTTCTTC; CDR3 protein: CASSLPRDRAAREQFF
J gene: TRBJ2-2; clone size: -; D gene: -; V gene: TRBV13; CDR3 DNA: TGTGCCAGCAGCCTTAACACCGGGGAGCTGTTTTTT; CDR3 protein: CASSLNTGELFF
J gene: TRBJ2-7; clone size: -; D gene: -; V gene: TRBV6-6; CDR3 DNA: TGTGCCAGCAGTTACTCGATACAGACCTACTCCTACGAGCAGTACTTC; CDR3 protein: CASSYSIQTYSYEQYF
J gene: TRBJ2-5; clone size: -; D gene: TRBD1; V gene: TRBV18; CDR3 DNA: TGTGCCAGCTCACCGACAGGGGGCCAAGAGACCCAGTACTTC; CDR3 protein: CASSPTGGQETQYF
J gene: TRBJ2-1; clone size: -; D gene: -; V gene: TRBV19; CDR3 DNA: TGTGCCAGTAGTATAGCACCCATCCTAGGCCTAGGGGGTCTCAATGAGCAGTTCTTC; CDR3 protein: CASSIAPILGLGGLNEQFF
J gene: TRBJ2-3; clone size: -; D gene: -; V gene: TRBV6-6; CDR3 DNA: TGTGCCAGCTCGGCGGGGGCTGGCACAGATACGCAGTATTTT; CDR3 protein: CASSAGAGTDTQYF
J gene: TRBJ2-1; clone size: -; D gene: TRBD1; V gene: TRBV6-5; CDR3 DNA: TGTGCCACCCGGGAACAGGGGATTCGGGATGAGCAGTTCTTC; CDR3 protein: CATREQGIRDEQFF
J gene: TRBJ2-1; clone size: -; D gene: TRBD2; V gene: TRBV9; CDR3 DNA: TGTGCCAGCAGCGCCCCTAGCGGGAGGGCCGGGTCCTACAATGAGCAGTTCTTC; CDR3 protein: CASSAPSGRAGSYNEQFF
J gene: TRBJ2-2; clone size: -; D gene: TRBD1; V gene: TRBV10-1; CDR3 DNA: TGCGCCAGCAGTGAGGGACAGGAGATCACCGGGGAGCTGTTTTTT; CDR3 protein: CASSEGQEITGELFF
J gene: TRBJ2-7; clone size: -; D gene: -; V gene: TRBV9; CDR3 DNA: TGTGCCAGCAGCCCCGGGTCAGGAACGCAGGGGCACGAGCAGTACTTC; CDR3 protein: CASSPGSGTQGHEQYF
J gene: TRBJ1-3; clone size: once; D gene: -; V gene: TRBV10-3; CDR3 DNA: TGTGCCATCAGGGGACTGGATAGCGGAAACACCATATATTTT; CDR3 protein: CAIRGLDSGNTIYF
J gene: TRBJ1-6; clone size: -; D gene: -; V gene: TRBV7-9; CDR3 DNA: TGTGCCAGCAGCTCTGACAGTTATTCACCCCTCCACTTT; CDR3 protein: CASSSDSYSPLHF
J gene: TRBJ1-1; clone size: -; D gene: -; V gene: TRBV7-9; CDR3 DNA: TGTGCCAGCAGCTTAGTGGGAGGACGGAACACTGAAGCTTTCTTT; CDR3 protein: CASSLVGGRNTEAFF
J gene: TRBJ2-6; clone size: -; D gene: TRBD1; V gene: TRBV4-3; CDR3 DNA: TGCGCCAGCAGCTACCGGGACAGTACCTCTGGGGCCAACGTCCTGACTTTC; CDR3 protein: CASSYRDSTSGANVLTF
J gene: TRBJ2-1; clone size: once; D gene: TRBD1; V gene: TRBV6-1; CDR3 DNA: TGTGCCAGCAGTGAAGCCGGACAGGGGTTTAGGGATGAGCAGTTCTTC; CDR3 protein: CASSEAGQGFRDEQFF
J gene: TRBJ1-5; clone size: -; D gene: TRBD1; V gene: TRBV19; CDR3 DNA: TGTGCCAGTAGTTATAAAACAGGGGTTGACAATCAGCCCCAGCATTTT; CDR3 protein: CASSYKTGVDNQPQHF
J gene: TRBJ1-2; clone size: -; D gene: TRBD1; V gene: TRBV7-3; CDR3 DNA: TGTGCCAGCAGCCCCACAGGGGGAGGAAACTATGGCTACACCTTC; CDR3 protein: CASSPTGGGNYGYTF
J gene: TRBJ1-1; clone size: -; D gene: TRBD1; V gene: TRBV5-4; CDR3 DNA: TGTGCCAGCAGCTCCCGACAGGGTTTAACGGCTTTCTTT; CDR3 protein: CASSSRQGLTAFF
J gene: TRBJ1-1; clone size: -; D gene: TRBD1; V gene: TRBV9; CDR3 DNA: TGTGCCAGCAGCCTATCAGGGGGCCGGATGGAAGCTTTCTTT; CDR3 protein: CASSLSGGRMEAFF
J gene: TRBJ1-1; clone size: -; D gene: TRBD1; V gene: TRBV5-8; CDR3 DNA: TGTGCCAGCAGCCTACACACAGGGGAGATCACTGAAGCTTTCTTT; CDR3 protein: CASSLHTGEITEAFF
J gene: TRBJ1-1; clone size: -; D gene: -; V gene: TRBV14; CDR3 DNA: TGTGCCAGCAGCATTATACCCGAGGACACTGAAGCTTTCTTT; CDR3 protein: CASSIIPEDTEAFF
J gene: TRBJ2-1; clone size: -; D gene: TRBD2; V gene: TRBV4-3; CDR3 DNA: TGCGCCAGCAGCCAAGATCGGCTGACGGGGGGGACGTACAATGAGCAGTTCTTC; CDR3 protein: CASSQDRLTGGTYNEQFF
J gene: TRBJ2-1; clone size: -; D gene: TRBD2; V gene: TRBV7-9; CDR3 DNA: TGTGCCAGCAGCTTCGCTAGCGGGGTTGGAAATGAGCAGTTCTTC; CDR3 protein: CASSFASGVGNEQFF
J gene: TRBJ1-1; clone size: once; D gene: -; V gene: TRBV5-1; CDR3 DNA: TGCGCCAGCAGCTTGGAAGGGGGTTTCATAACTGAAGCTTTCTTT; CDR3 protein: CASSLEGGFITEAFF
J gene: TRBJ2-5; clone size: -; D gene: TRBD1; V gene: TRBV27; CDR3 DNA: TGTGCCAGCACCGGGACAGGGGGTTTTTTAGAGACCCAGTACTTC; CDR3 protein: CASTGTGGFLETQYF
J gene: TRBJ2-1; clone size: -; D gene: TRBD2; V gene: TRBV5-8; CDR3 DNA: TGTGCCAGCAGCTTGTTTTCCGGGGGGGCCACAAATGAGCAGTTCTTC; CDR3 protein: CASSLFSGGATNEQFF
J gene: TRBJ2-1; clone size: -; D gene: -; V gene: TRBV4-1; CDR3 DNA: TGCGCCAGCAGCCATCCGGCGGGTGCGCAGTTCTTC; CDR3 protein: CASSHPAGAQFF
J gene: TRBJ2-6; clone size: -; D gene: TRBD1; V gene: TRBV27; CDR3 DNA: TGTGCCAGCAGTTTAAATTCAGGGGGCATAGGCTCTGGGGCCAACGTCCTGACTTTC; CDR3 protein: CASSLNSGGIGSGANVLTF
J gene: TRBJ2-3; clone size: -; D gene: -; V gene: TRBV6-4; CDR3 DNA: TGTGCCAGCAGTTGGGGCGTGGGAACCACAGATACGCAGTATTTT; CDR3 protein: CASSWGVGTTDTQYF
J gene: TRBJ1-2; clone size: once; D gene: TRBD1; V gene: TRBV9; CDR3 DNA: TGTGCCAGCAGCATCAGGACAGGGGGCGGCGGCTACACCTTC; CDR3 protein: CASSIRTGGGGYTF
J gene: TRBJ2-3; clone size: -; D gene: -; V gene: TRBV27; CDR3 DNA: TGTGCCAGCAGCCGCGGTAAGGGCGGGAGCACAGATACGCAGTATTTT; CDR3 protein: CASSRGKGGSTDTQYF
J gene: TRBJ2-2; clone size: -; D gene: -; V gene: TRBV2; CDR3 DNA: TGTGCCAGCAGTGCCGGGATGAGTGCCGGGGAGCTGTTTTTT; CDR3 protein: CASSAGMSAGELFF
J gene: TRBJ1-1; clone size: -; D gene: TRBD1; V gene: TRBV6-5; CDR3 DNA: TGTGCCAGCAGTTCGAGAAGGGGGCGCGGGATCACTGAAGCTTTCTTT; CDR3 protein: CASSSRRGRGITEAFF